Following are 8 T cell receptor beta chains from one sample sequenced in a study of regulatory T cells in long-lasting Graves disease. Building of the TCR beta libraries involved iRepertoire HTBI primers and Arm-PCR of CDR3 regions. TCRdb re-analysed the multiplex PCR reads in MiXCR, keeping a single row per CDR3 protein. The table records 450,000 to 700,000 distinct CDR3 sequences, less than 15% of them present only once. Time point in this sample: newly diagnosed GD, antithyroid drugs for less than 3 months. PBMCs provided the RNA from which the TCR library was made. These data also formed part of another study, on T cells in Graves' hyperthyroidism and ophthalmopathy.

The sample was peripheral blood mononuclear cells (PBMCs), taken at new diagnosis, from a patient treated with antithyroid drugs. The receptors derive from a young man with Graves disease.

This clonotype has a handful of counts. The rearrangement joins TRBV20-1 to TRBJ2-4, with 12 bases fitting TRBD2. V lost 8 bases and J lost 5; bases outside the gene matches: 4. The germline CDR1 and CDR2 sequences are DFQATT and SNEGSKA (reference sequence). The CDR3 totals 13 residues. CDR3 in amino acids: CSRTSGNQNIQYF. The CDR3 DNA reads TGCAGTAGGACTAGCGGGAACCAAAACATTCAGTACTTC.

This clonotype has a single count. The chain combines TRBV5-1 with TRBJ2-7; TRBD2 aligns across 13 bases. The CDR3 is made up of 17 amino acids. Unmatched junction bases numbered 7, after V lost 0 bases and J lost 4 bases. Germline V CDR1 and CDR2: SGHRS, YFSETQ. The CDR3 sequence: CASSLGGGTSGTYEQYF. CDR3 in DNA: TGCGCCAGCAGCTTGGGTGGCGGGACTAGCGGGACGTACGAGCAGTACTTC.

This clonotype was recorded at least ten times. This rearrangement joins TRBV3-1 to TRBJ2-3, with 8 bases lining up with TRBD2. CDR1 is LGHDT and CDR2 is YNNKEL in the germline V gene (reference sequence). V shed 5 bases and J 1 base; nucleotides not matched to a gene: 2. This CDR3 region has 14 residues. The DNA for the CDR3 is TGTGCCAGCAGCGCGACTAGCGGCACAGATACGCAGTATTTT. It specifies CASSATSGTDTQYF.

This clonotype was recorded at least ten times. CDR3 sequence: CASSPRGRGAYF. In nucleotides, the CDR3 is TGTGCCAGCAGTCCCCGAGGGAGGGGGGCGTATTTT. V usage is TRBV12-3 or TRBV12-4 and J usage is TRBJ2-3; the D gene is possibly TRBD2 (7 bases). The V and J ends lost 5 bases and 14 bases respectively, with 17 bases between them. There are 12 residues in the CDR3.

This clonotype was detected many times. The chain is built from TRBV20-1 and TRBJ2-7; the D gene could be TRBD1 or TRBD2 (5 bases each). Trimming took off 2 bases at V and 0 bases at J, with 14 bases between the two ends. The CDR3 runs 15 residues. Germline V gene data show CDR1 as DFQATT and CDR2 as SNEGSKA (reference sequence). In DNA, the CDR3 is TGCAGTGCTAGACTCGGGACGGGTAGCTCCTACGAGCAGTACTTC. Protein sequence: CSARLGTGSSYEQYF.

This clonotype occurred many times. The J gene is TRBJ1-5, the V gene TRBV5-1; 8 positions match TRBD1. Germline V lookup: CDR1 SGHRS, CDR2 YFSETQ. The ends lost 0 bases at V and 5 bases at J; junction bases unmatched: 4. The length of the CDR3 is 15 residues. The CDR3 reads CASSLDGQGYQPQHF. CDR3 sequence (DNA): TGCGCCAGCAGCTTGGATGGACAGGGCTATCAGCCCCAGCATTTT.

Ten or more counts support this clonotype. The V gene is TRBV5-1, the J gene TRBJ1-6; D is perhaps TRBD1 (5 bases). V shed 0 bases and J shed 9 bases, with 13 bases lying between them. The CDR3 contains 15 residues. Germline loops: CDR1 SGHRS, CDR2 YFSETQ. CDR3 DNA sequence: TGCGCCAGCAGCTTGGAGGGGCCAATCGGTTCACCCCTCCACTTT. Translated, it gives CASSLEGPIGSPLHF.

This clonotype has only a few counts. The chain employs TRBV5-1 and TRBJ1-2, with D hard to call. V dropped 1 base and J dropped 8 bases, with 18 bases sitting between them. This CDR3 contains 15 residues. The germline gives CDR1 SGHRS, CDR2 YFSETQ. The CDR3 DNA sequence: TGCGCCAGCAGCTTGTCCGACATTAGAAGTCTAGGCTACACCTTC. Its translation: CASSLSDIRSLGYTF. The whole variable domain, filled in from reference TRBV5-1 and TRBJ1-2, reads KAGVTQTPRYLIKTRGQQVTLSCSPISGHRSVSWYQQTPGQGLQFLFEYFSETQRNKGNFPGRFSGRQFSNSRSEMNVSTLELGDSALYLCASSLSDIRSLGYTFGSGTRLTVV.